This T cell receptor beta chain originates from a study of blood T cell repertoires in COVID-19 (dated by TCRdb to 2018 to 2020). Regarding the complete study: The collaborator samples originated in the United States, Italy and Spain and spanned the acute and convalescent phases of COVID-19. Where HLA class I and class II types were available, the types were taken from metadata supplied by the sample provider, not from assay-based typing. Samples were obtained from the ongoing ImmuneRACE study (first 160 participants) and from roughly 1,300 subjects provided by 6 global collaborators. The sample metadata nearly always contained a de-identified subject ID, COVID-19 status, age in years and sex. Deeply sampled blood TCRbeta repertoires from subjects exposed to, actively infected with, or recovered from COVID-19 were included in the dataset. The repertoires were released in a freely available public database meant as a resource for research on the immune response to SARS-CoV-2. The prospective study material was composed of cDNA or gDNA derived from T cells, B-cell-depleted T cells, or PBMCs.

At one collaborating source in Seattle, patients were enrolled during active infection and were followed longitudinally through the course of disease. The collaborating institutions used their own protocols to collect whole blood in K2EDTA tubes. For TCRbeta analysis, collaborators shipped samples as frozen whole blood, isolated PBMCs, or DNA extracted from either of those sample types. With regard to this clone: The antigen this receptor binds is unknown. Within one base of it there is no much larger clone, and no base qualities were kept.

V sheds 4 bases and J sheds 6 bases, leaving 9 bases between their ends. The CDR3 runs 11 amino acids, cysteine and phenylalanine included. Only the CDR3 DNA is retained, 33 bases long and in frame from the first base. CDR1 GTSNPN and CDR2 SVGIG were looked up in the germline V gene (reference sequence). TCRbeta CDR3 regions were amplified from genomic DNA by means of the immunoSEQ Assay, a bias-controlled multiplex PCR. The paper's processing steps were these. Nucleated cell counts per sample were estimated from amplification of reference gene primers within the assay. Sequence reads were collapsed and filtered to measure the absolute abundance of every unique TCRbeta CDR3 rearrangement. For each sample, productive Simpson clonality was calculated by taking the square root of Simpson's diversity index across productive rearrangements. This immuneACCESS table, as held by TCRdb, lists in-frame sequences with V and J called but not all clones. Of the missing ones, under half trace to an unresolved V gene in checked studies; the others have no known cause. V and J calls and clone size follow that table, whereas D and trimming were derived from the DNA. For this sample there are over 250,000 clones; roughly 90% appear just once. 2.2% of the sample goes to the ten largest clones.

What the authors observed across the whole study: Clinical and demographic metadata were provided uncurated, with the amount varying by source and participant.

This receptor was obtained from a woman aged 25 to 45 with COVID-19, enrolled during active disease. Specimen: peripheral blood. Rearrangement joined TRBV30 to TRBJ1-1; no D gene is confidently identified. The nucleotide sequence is TGTGCCTGGACGGGGAGGGCTGAAGCTTTCTTT. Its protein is CAWTGRAEAFF. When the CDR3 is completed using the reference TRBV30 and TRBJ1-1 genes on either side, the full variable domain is SQTIHQWPATLVQPVGSPLSLECTVEGTSNPNLYWYRQAAGRGLQLLFYSVGIGQISSEVPQNLSASRPQDRQFILSSKKLLLSDSGFYLCAWTGRAEAFFGQGTRLTVV.